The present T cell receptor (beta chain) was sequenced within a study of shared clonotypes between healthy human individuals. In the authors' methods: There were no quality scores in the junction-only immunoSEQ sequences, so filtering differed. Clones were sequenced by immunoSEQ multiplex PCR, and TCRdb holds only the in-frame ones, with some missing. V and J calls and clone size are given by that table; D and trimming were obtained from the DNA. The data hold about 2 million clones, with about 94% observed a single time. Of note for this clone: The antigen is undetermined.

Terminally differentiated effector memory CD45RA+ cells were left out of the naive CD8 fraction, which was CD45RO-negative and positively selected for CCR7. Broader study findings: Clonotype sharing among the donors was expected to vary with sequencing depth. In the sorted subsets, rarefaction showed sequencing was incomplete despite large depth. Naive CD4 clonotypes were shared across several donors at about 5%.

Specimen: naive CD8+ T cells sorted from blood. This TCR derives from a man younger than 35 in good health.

The CDR3 region is CASSYTDSYYEQYF. The CDR3, as DNA: TGTGCCAGCAGTTACACGGACAGCTACTACGAGCAGTACTTC. This rearrangement joins TRBV6-6 to TRBJ2-7; tentatively, D is TRBD1 (6 bases). V shed 2 bases and J shed 3 bases, with 11 bases lying between them. The CDR3 is 14 amino acids. CDR1 and CDR2 (germline): MNHNY, SVGAGI (reference sequence).